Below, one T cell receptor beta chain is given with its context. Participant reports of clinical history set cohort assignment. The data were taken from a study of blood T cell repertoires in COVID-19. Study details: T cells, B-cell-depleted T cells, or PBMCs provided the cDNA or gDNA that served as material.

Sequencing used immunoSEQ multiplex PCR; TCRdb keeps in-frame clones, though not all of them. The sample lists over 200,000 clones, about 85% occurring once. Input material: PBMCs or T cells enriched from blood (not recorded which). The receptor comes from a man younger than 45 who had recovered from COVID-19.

The DNA for the CDR3 is TGTGCCAGCAGCTTAGAGGGACAGTTACTGGGGACTGAAGCTTTCTTT. Its translation is CASSLEGQLLGTEAFF. The genes are TRBV7-2 and TRBJ1-1; 7 bases fit TRBD1. The germline CDR1 and CDR2 sequences are SGHTA and FQGNSA. The CDR3 consists of 16 residues. The V gene end was trimmed by 1 base and the J gene end by 5 bases; junction bases not matched to a gene: 10.